These T cell receptor beta chains were read from a single sample in a study of shared clonotypes between healthy human individuals. The table came from immunoSEQ multiplex PCR; TCRdb's copy has only in-frame clones and leaves some out. The sample contains about 490,000 clones, about three quarters of which appear only once. Material for sequencing was PBMCs. Receptors originate from a woman aged 35 to 49 in good health. Some clones in this sample may be carry-over from other donors' samples. The CDR3 runs from the conserved cysteine through the conserved F or W. The order of the fields is clone size, D gene, J gene, V gene, CDR3 DNA, CDR3 protein. D genes are given only for firm matches. Not every row has a clone size; where given, it reads once, few, many or a size class.

-,TRBD1,TRBJ1-5,TRBV4-1,TGCGCCAGCAGCCAAGAGAGACAGGGTTTCTATCAGCCCCAGCATTTT,CASSQERQGFYQPQHF
-,TRBD1,TRBJ1-2,TRBV10-3,TGTGCCATCAGGTCCGGGACAGAGGATGGCTACACCTTC,CAIRSGTEDGYTF
-,-,TRBJ2-7,TRBV18,TGTGCCAGCTCACCACCATCGGTTTCCTACGAGCAGTACTTC,CASSPPSVSYEQYF
-,TRBD2,TRBJ2-3,TRBV29-1,TGCAGCGCCGGGGAGCGGGAGGGCACAGATACGCAGTATTTT,CSAGEREGTDTQYF
-,TRBD1,TRBJ2-4,TRBV7-2,TGTGCCAGCAGCTTCGCCTCCGGACAGGGGGCTAGTAACATTCAGTACTTC,CASSFASGQGASNIQYF
-,-,TRBJ2-3,TRBV19,TGTGCCAGCGGAACCGTCGGCTCAGATACGCAGTATTTT,CASGTVGSDTQYF
-,TRBD2,TRBJ2-1,TRBV10-2,TGCGCCAGCAGTAACGGAACGGGACTAGCGGGAGTCAATGAGCAGTTCTTC,CASSNGTGLAGVNEQFF
-,-,TRBJ1-1,TRBV19,TGTGCCAGTAGCCCGGACACCTTGAACACTGAAGCTTTCTTT,CASSPDTLNTEAFF
-,TRBD2,TRBJ2-7,TRBV7-2,TGTGCCAGCAGCCCTCGGGGACTAGCGGGCGACGAGCAGTACTTC,CASSPRGLAGDEQYF
-,-,TRBJ2-1,TRBV5-5,TGTGCCAGCAGCTTCCCAGGGCCCACCTACAATGAGCAGTTCTTC,CASSFPGPTYNEQFF
-,TRBD1,TRBJ1-4,TRBV5-1,TGCGCCAGCAGGACAGGGGAGACAACTAATGAAAAACTGTTTTTT,CASRTGETTNEKLFF
many,-,TRBJ1-5,TRBV28,TGTGCCAGCAGCCTCTCAGGGCAGGATCAGCCCCAGCATTTT,CASSLSGQDQPQHF
few,-,TRBJ1-5,TRBV7-2,TGTGCCAGCAGCTTAGCGAGCAGGAATCAGCCCCAGCATTTT,CASSLASRNQPQHF
-,TRBD2,TRBJ2-7,TRBV5-6,TGTGCCAGCAGCTTGGGCAGCGGGGCCTCCTACGAGCAGTACTTC,CASSLGSGASYEQYF
-,TRBD2,TRBJ2-7,TRBV7-6,TGTGCCAGCAGCTTGAGGACTAGCGGGTTCCACGAGCAGTACTTC,CASSLRTSGFHEQYF
few,TRBD1,TRBJ1-2,TRBV19,TGTGCCAGTAGTACCCGGGACAGGGTTTCCTACACCTTC,CASSTRDRVSYTF
few,-,TRBJ2-5,TRBV2,TGTGCCAGCAGTGATTTGGGGACCCAGTACTTC,CASSDLGTQYF
many,-,TRBJ2-5,TRBV6-5,TGTGCCAGCAGTTACGACACAGGGACCGATGAGACCCAGTACTTC,CASSYDTGTDETQYF
few,TRBD2,TRBJ2-5,TRBV7-9,TGTGCCAGCAGCTTAACGGCGGGAGGGTACCAAGAGACCCAGTACTTC,CASSLTAGGYQETQYF
-,TRBD1,TRBJ1-4,TRBV27,TGTGCCAGCAGTTTTGAGCCCGGGACAGGGCGCGAAAAACTGTTTTTT,CASSFEPGTGREKLFF
-,-,TRBJ1-1,TRBV5-1,TGCGCCAGCAGCCAGTCGGGGGGTGGCACTGAAGCTTTCTTT,CASSQSGGGTEAFF
many,-,TRBJ2-2,TRBV19,TGTGCCAGTAGTATAGATCGTGGGGATATCGGGGAGCTGTTTTTT,CASSIDRGDIGELFF
-,-,TRBJ2-7,TRBV10-3,TGTGCCATCAGGGATACCTACGAGCAGTACTTC,CAIRDTYEQYF
once,-,TRBJ2-1,TRBV5-1,TGCGCCAGCAGCTTGGTGGACTTTGACAATGAGCAGTTCTTC,CASSLVDFDNEQFF
-,-,TRBJ2-2,TRBV2,TGTGCCAGCAGTGGGGGAAACACCGGGGAGCTGTTTTTT,CASSGGNTGELFF
-,TRBD2,TRBJ2-1,TRBV30,TGTGCCTCTACTACTAGCGCCTCCTACAATGAGCAGTTCTTC,CASTTSASYNEQFF
-,-,TRBJ1-1,TRBV18,TGTGCCAGCTCACCAGAACAGGAAAACACTGAAGCTTTCTTT,CASSPEQENTEAFF
few,-,TRBJ2-1,TRBV6-4,TGTGCCAGCAGTCGTAGCGAGGGAACCTACAATGAGCAGTTCTTC,CASSRSEGTYNEQFF
-,-,TRBJ2-5,TRBV21-1,TGTGCCAGCAGCAAAGGACAGGAAGAGACCCAGTACTTC,CASSKGQEETQYF
few,-,TRBJ1-1,TRBV27,TGTGCCAGCACTGACCTTGGACGGGGGACTGAAGCTTTCTTT,CASTDLGRGTEAFF
-,TRBD2,TRBJ2-1,TRBV10-3,TGTGCCATCAACCCTAGCGGTCTCCCCGGGAATGAGCAGTTCTTC,CAINPSGLPGNEQFF